This TCR beta chain was retrieved from a study of identical twins. Whole-study findings and limits: Abundant beta clonotypes from cord blood bore fewer insertions; memory repertoires lacked this pattern.

This clonotype appeared a few times. Its antigen is currently unknown. CDR3 length: 14 amino acids. Germline loops: CDR1 LGHNA, CDR2 YNFKEQ. V gave up 3 bases and J gave up 2 bases; unmatched junction bases: 4. A universal primer site arose from template switching, and cDNA bore unique molecular identifiers. TCRdb used MiXCR to reprocess the 5' RACE reads, holding one entry per CDR3 protein. The data show 450,000 to 650,000 distinct CDR3 sequences, with 9% to 10% seen just once and 2.5% to 3.5% held by the top ten. This same sample was also taken into another study, of yellow fever vaccine responses in identical twins.

J is TRBJ2-7 and V is TRBV4-2; 7 bases are a match to TRBD1. Sequenced: PBMCs. This receptor was obtained from a woman aged 18-29 years in good health. CDR3 coding DNA: TGTGCCAGCAGCCACCGGACAGGAACCTACGAGCAGTACTTC. Translating gives CASSHRTGTYEQYF.